The clone carrying this T cell receptor beta chain was counted ten times or more. No antigen is known for it. Looked up from germline, CDR1 is SGHRS and CDR2 is YFSETQ. This CDR3 has 17 amino acids. The V end lost 4 bases, the J end lost 0 bases, and 17 bases lay between the germline ends. MiXCR, run by TCRdb on the 5' RACE reads, gives a single entry per CDR3 protein. The sample holds roughly 120,000 distinct CDR3 sequences; about 7% are singletons and the top ten take 2% to 3%. This sample was taken from a study of T cells after yellow fever vaccination. Findings of the study overall: It was a weaker secondary response, yet one that peaked faster, at day 5 versus 15. Subsequent booster samples again held most clones from primary vaccination (around 96% CD4, 88% CD8). It was a small share of clonotypes that appeared in both CD4 and CD8 compartments.

The V call is TRBV5-1, the J call TRBJ2-4; D possibly corresponds to TRBD2 (5 bases). The clonotype comes from a man younger than 35 who received the YFV17D yellow fever vaccine. The starting material was CD4+ T cells sorted from PBMCs, obtained more than 8 days after the first yellow fever vaccination. DNA for the CDR3: TGCGCCAGCAGCCCGGGGATACAAAGACTAGCCAAAAACATTCAGTACTTC. This encodes CASSPGIQRLAKNIQYF. The complete variable domain, with remaining parts taken from reference TRBV5-1 and TRBJ2-4, reads KAGVTQTPRYLIKTRGQQVTLSCSPISGHRSVSWYQQTPGQGLQFLFEYFSETQRNKGNFPGRFSGRQFSNSRSEMNVSTLELGDSALYLCASSPGIQRLAKNIQYFGAGTRLSVL.